These T cell receptor beta chains were read from a single sample in a study of shared clonotypes between healthy human individuals. Produced via immunoSEQ multiplex PCR; TCRdb's table is partial and in-frame only. The sample shows over 400,000 clones, around four fifths of them seen only once. Specimen: PBMCs. Source of these receptors: a middle-aged woman in good health. Some clones in this sample may be carry-over from other donors' samples. The CDR3 runs from the conserved cysteine through the conserved F or W. D genes are given only for firm matches. The size entry is marked missing in some rows and otherwise reads once, few, many or a size class.

abundance	d_gene	j_gene	v_gene	CDR3nt	CDR3aa
.	.	TRBJ2-3	TRBV5-1	TGCGCCAGCAGCTGGACTGATACGCAGTATTTT	CASSWTDTQYF
.	.	TRBJ2-1	TRBV6-6	TGTGCCAGCAGTTTGAGAGACAACAATGAGCAGTTCTTC	CASSLRDNNEQFF
.	TRBD2	TRBJ2-1	TRBV6-4	TGTGCCAGCAGTACAACTAGCGGGTCTTACAATGAGCAGTTCTTC	CASSTTSGSYNEQFF
many	.	TRBJ2-1	TRBV4-3	TGCGCCAGCAGCCAAGACTGGGGAGTGGAGCAGTTCTTC	CASSQDWGVEQFF
.	.	TRBJ2-5	TRBV9	TGTGCCAGCAGCGTAGGAGCGTACCCACAAAGAGAGACCCAGTACTTC	CASSVGAYPQRETQYF
.	TRBD1	TRBJ1-4	TRBV19	TGTGCCACCAAGGACAGGGCATGGGCAACTAATGAAAAACTGTTTTTT	CATKDRAWATNEKLFF
once	TRBD1	TRBJ1-4	TRBV7-2	TGTGCCAGCAGCTTAGGGGGACAGGGTCATAATGAAAAACTGTTTTTT	CASSLGGQGHNEKLFF
.	.	TRBJ1-2	TRBV2	TGTGCCAGCAGTGAAGCGGGATCAGGGTATGGCTACACCTTC	CASSEAGSGYGYTF
.	TRBD1	TRBJ1-2	TRBV6-5	TGTGCCAGCATGGCGGGACAGGGGTCCTATGGCTACACCTTC	CASMAGQGSYGYTF
few	TRBD2	TRBJ2-1	TRBV2	TGTGCCAGCAGCGGGACTACCTCCTACAATGAGCAGTTCTTC	CASSGTTSYNEQFF
.	.	TRBJ1-2	TRBV4-3	TGCGCCAGCAGCCAAGAGCGGGGGAGGAACTATGGCTACACCTTC	CASSQERGRNYGYTF
.	TRBD2	TRBJ2-3	TRBV13	TGTGCCAGCAGCGGGAGGGGCAGCACGGCAGATACGCAGTATTTT	CASSGRGSTADTQYF
.	TRBD2	TRBJ2-3	TRBV7-2	TGTGCCAGCAGTTCCCGACTAGCGGGAGTCTCAGATACGCAGTATTTT	CASSSRLAGVSDTQYF
.	TRBD2	TRBJ2-1	TRBV7-8	TGTGCCAGCAGCTTAGGGTTCGGGACTAGCGGGATGAAGACCTACAATGAGCAGTTCTTC	CASSLGFGTSGMKTYNEQFF
many	.	TRBJ2-4	TRBV29-1	TGCAGCGTAAGGCCTACGGGGGACATTCAGTACTTC	CSVRPTGDIQYF
.	TRBD1	TRBJ1-4	TRBV27	TGTGCCAGCAGAACAGGGGACAGGGGGCCAAGGTTGACAACTAATGAAAAACTGTTTTTT	CASRTGDRGPRLTTNEKLFF
.	TRBD2	TRBJ2-3	TRBV28	TGTGCCAGCGGACCCGGGGGGTCTTTACCAGATACGCAGTATTTT	CASGPGGSLPDTQYF
.	.	TRBJ1-5	TRBV2	TGTGCCAGCAGTGAGGGGGGCGCGGGCAATCAGCCCCAGCATTTT	CASSEGGAGNQPQHF